This passage covers 12 T cell receptor beta chains from one sample sequenced in a study of blood T cells in healthy people across ages. A second about 6 to 12 cycle PCR used barcoded and J-beta primers. TCRdb redid the calling of the 5' RACE reads with MiXCR, one entry per CDR3 protein. Of almost 1 million distinct CDR3 sequences in the sample, about 53% were seen once. Sequencing was done on a sample of blood. The receptor set was obtained from a woman in her fifties or sixties in good health.

This chain connects TRBV20-1 to TRBJ2-1, with TRBD1 matching 8 bases. Losses at the gene ends were 2 bases for V and 4 bases for J; bases not matched to a gene: 10. From germline, CDR1 is DFQATT and CDR2 SNEGSKA (reference sequence). This CDR3 comprises 16 residues. CDR3: CSARPRTGSDYNEQFF. The CDR3 DNA sequence: TGCAGTGCTAGACCCAGGACAGGGTCAGATTACAATGAGCAGTTCTTC.

The chain recombines TRBV7-9 with TRBJ2-1, with D possibly matching TRBD1 (5 bases). Trimming took 3 bases from V and 4 from J, leaving 13 bases between them. This CDR3 is 15 amino acids long. Germline CDR1 SEHNR, CDR2 FQNEAQ (reference sequence). CDR3 sequence (DNA): TGTGCCAGCAGCTTTCGGCTGGGGCTGTACAATGAGCAGTTCTTC. Amino acid sequence: CASSFRLGLYNEQFF.

This clonotype was detected only once. The chain carries TRBV28 and TRBJ2-7; tentatively, D is TRBD2 (5 bases). Per the germline V gene, CDR1 is MDHEN and CDR2 is SYDVKM. CDR3 length: 13 amino acids. V dropped 7 bases and J dropped 4 bases, with 14 bases sitting between them. The CDR3 DNA is TGTGCCAGCACAGCGGTAGGTGGATACGAGCAGTACTTC. This codes for CASTAVGGYEQYF.

The rearrangement joins TRBV27 to TRBJ2-7; D remains ambiguous. This CDR3 contains 15 residues. The V and J ends lost 3 bases and 0 bases respectively, with 12 bases between them. CDR1 and CDR2 (germline): MNHEY, SMNVEV (reference sequence). The CDR3 coding sequence is TGTGCCAGCAGTTTCGCCCTGGGCAGCTCCTACGAGCAGTACTTC. Translated: CASSFALGSSYEQYF.

This rearrangement joins TRBV13 to TRBJ1-2; D remains ambiguous. The length of the CDR3 is 15 residues. The germline CDR1 and CDR2 sequences are PRHDT and FYEKMQ (reference sequence). Trimming pared 7 bases from V and 5 bases from J, leaving 20 bases between. CDR3 bases: TGTGCCAGCAACGGTTTTCCCACGGTAGGATATGGCTACACCTTC. It encodes CASNGFPTVGYGYTF. Full variable domain (rest looked up from reference TRBV13 and TRBJ1-2): AAGVIQSPRHLIKEKRETATLKCYPIPRHDTVYWYQQGPGQDPQFLISFYEKMQSDKGSIPDRFSAQQFSDYHSELNMSSLELGDSALYFCASNGFPTVGYGYTFGSGTRLTVV.

The J gene is TRBJ2-2, the V gene TRBV20-1; D is undetermined. The V end was cut by 3 bases, the J end by 7 bases, with 12 bases between. CDR1 and CDR2 from the germline V gene are DFQATT and SNEGSKA (reference sequence). The CDR3 length is 13 residues. The CDR3 DNA reads TGCAGTGCTAGGGGATGGGCAAACGGGGAGCTGTTTTTT. Translated: CSARGWANGELFF.

The chain uses TRBV6-4 and TRBJ2-3; 10 nucleotides match TRBD2. Germline V gene sequence: CDR1 MRHNA, CDR2 SNTAGT. The ends lost 4 bases at V and 4 bases at J; junction bases unmatched: 2. This CDR3 is 14 amino acids long. The CDR3: CASSVAGGADTQYF. The CDR3 bases are TGTGCCAGCAGTGTAGCGGGAGGAGCAGATACGCAGTATTTT.

The chain combines TRBV20-1 with TRBJ2-4, with 8 bases fitting TRBD2. The CDR3 is made up of 16 amino acids. In germline, CDR1 is DFQATT, CDR2 SNEGSKA (reference sequence). V was pared by 6 bases and J by 6 bases, with 16 bases of the junction left unmatched. In DNA, the CDR3 is TGCAGTGCACGCGGGAGGTTAGCGGGAAGTGGAAACATTCAGTACTTC. Translating gives CSARGRLAGSGNIQYF.

The gene calls are TRBV15 and TRBJ2-1; 9 nucleotides agree with TRBD1. The V gene end was trimmed by 5 bases and the J gene end by 7 bases; junction bases not matched to a gene: 9. CDR3 length equals 15 residues. CDR1 and CDR2 from the germline V gene are LNHNV and YYDKDF (reference sequence). The CDR3 nucleotides are TGTGCCACCAGCCCGGGGGACAGGGTAAGGAATGAGCAGTTCTTC. Encoded protein: CATSPGDRVRNEQFF.

This chain connects TRBV28 to TRBJ1-2, with TRBD1 identical over 7 bases. The trim removed 10 bases at V and 7 bases at J, leaving 15 bases unmatched. This CDR3 is 14 amino acids long. Germline values: CDR1 MDHEN, CDR2 SYDVKM. DNA of the CDR3: TGTGCCAAGAAGCGACAGGGACCAGGCTTTGGCTACACCTTC. Its protein is CAKKRQGPGFGYTF.

The chain is built from TRBV28 and TRBJ1-5; TRBD1 aligns across 8 bases. Trimming at V came to 6 bases and at J to 1 base, leaving 11 bases not matched to a gene. Germline lookup yields CDR1 MDHEN and CDR2 SYDVKM. The CDR3 sequence is 17 residues long. The DNA of the CDR3 is TGTGCCAGCAGAAGCCAGACAGGGGTGGCGAGCAATCAGCCCCAGCATTTT. This sequence encodes CASRSQTGVASNQPQHF.

This chain links TRBV29-1 with TRBJ1-4; a weak D match, TRBD1 (5 bases). Per germline, CDR1 SQVTM and CDR2 ANQGSEA. The CDR3 runs to 16 residues. The germline V and J ends were trimmed by 5 bases and 0 bases, with 16 bases remaining between them. In DNA, the CDR3 is TGCAGCGTTCAGCGGGGCTTGGGATCAACTAATGAAAAACTGTTTTTT. Translation gives CSVQRGLGSTNEKLFF.